The clone carrying this T cell receptor (beta chain) was counted between two and nine times. Its antigen is still unknown. The data stem from a study of regulatory T cells in long-lasting Graves disease. Study context: Patients met the persistent Graves' disease definition after over 5 years of antithyroid drugs with positive TSH receptor antibodies. Regarding the study as a whole: TCR diversity was lower in persistent than newly diagnosed Graves' disease.

With iRepertoire HTBI primers and Arm-PCR of CDR3 regions, TCR beta libraries were built. As handled by the study authors: Gene usage covered approximately 65 TRBV and 14 to 15 TRBJ segments. TCRdb ran MiXCR on the multiplex PCR reads and lists one entry per CDR3 protein. The V and J calls reflect TCRdb's pipeline rather than the authors' work. The sample consists of about 460,000 distinct CDR3 sequences, approximately 23% of them appearing once. The CDR3 spans 14 residues. CDR1 SNHLY and CDR2 FYNNEI come from the germline V gene. The ends were cut back, 6 bases at V and 0 bases at J, with 6 bases in the middle. This sample's time point: persistent/refractory GD, antithyroid drugs over 5 years with positive TRAb. The TCR library used RNA extracted from PBMCs.

The sequencing used peripheral blood mononuclear cells (PBMCs), collected when the disease was refractory, from a patient treated with antithyroid drugs. The chain recombines TRBV2 with TRBJ2-6; the D is unclear. The source of this sequence is a female donor with Graves disease. The CDR3 DNA is TGTGCCAGCAGGGCGAGCTCTGGGGCCAACGTCCTGACTTTC. Its translation: CASRASSGANVLTF.